Below, 5 T cell receptor beta chains from the same sample are listed, as sequenced in a study of blood T cell repertoires in COVID-19. Profiled with immunoSEQ multiplex PCR; TCRdb holds only in-frame clones, not every one. The sample lists about 75,000 clones; around 90% were seen once. Sequenced sample: peripheral blood. These receptors were collected from a human donor in a cohort sampled during active COVID-19.

The V gene is TRBV5-1, the J gene TRBJ2-6, with TRBD2 as a possible D gene (5 bases). This CDR3 is 14 amino acids long. V lost 3 bases and J 11 bases, leaving 15 bases between the germline ends. Germline assignment: CDR1 SGHRS and CDR2 YFSETQ. The CDR3 sequence is CASSSDGVKDVLTF. CDR3 DNA sequence: TGCGCCAGCAGCTCGGACGGGGTAAAAGACGTCCTGACTTTC.

The count of this clone is one. The chain employs TRBV6-6 and TRBJ1-2; D might be TRBD1 (6 bases). The ends were cut back, 2 bases at V and 4 bases at J, with 14 bases in the middle. The CDR3 is 15 amino acids. CDR1 and CDR2 (germline): MNHNY, SVGAGI (reference sequence). The CDR3 nucleotides read TGTGCCAGCAGTTACGGGCAGGGGCCCGGCTATGGCTACACCTTC. Translation: CASSYGQGPGYGYTF.

The chain has TRBV5-1 and TRBJ2-7; D is uncertain. Per germline, CDR1 SGHRS and CDR2 YFSETQ. V was shortened by 0 bases and J by 0 bases, with 7 bases between the two germline ends. This CDR3 comprises 14 residues. The chain's CDR3 is CASSLAFSSYEQYF. The CDR3 region has the DNA TGCGCCAGCAGCTTGGCGTTCAGCTCCTACGAGCAGTACTTC.

The chain joins TRBV9 to TRBJ2-1; tentative D call: TRBD1 (5 bases). Trimming pared 0 bases from V and 8 bases from J, leaving 12 bases between. Germline CDR1 reads SGDLS; CDR2 reads YYNGEE. The CDR3 totals 14 residues. In DNA form, the CDR3 reads TGTGCCAGCAGCGTAGTCGGCAGGGCTGATGAGCAGTTCTTC. Protein sequence: CASSVVGRADEQFF.

This sequence joins TRBV2 and TRBJ2-1; 9 positions match TRBD2. CDR3 length: 16 residues. Trimming took 3 bases from V and 5 from J; bases not matched to a gene: 8. Germline CDR1 reads SNHLY; CDR2 reads FYNNEI. The CDR3 DNA follows: TGTGCCAGCAGTGATGGGCGGGGGGGCCTGAACAATGAGCAGTTCTTC. Its translation: CASSDGRGGLNNEQFF.